This T cell receptor (beta chain) appears in the sequencing data of a study of tumor-infiltrating lymphocytes in oesophageal squamous cell carcinoma. CDR1 SGHTA and CDR2 FQGTGA come from the germline V gene. The length of the CDR3 is 16 residues. From the PCR reads, TCRdb called clonotypes with MiXCR, one entry per CDR3 protein. Here the sample spans about 13,000 distinct CDR3 sequences, about half being singletons. Sequencing was carried out using blood. The receptor comes from a female donor with esophageal squamous cell carcinoma. V gene TRBV7-3 combines with J gene TRBJ2-3, with 13 positions matching TRBD2. Gene TRBJ2-1 matches the end of the DNA better, so the J call may be wrong. CDR3: CASSSLGLAGYNEQFF. CDR3 sequence (DNA): TGTGCCAGCAGTTCATTGGGACTAGCGGGGTACAATGAGCAGTTCTTC.